This T cell receptor beta chain was identified during a study of blood T cell repertoires in COVID-19. Study context: COVID-19 samples from acute and convalescent phases originated in the United States, Italy and Spain. PBMCs, B-cell-depleted T cells, or T cells provided the cDNA or gDNA that made up the material.

Authors' analysis steps: Reference gene primer amplification yielded estimated nucleated cell counts. Libraries were prepared by immunoSEQ multiplex PCR; TCRdb keeps only in-frame clonotypes and omits some of them. V, J and clone size reflect that table, while D and trimming were determined from the DNA. The sample has 270,000 or so clones, around 91% seen once. Germline CDR1 and CDR2: LGHNA and YSLEER. Unmatched junction bases numbered 7, after V lost 4 bases and J lost 5 bases. The CDR3 loop spans 15 amino acids. The chain carries TRBV4-3 and TRBJ1-4, with 7 bases lining up with TRBD1. The sequence was collected from a woman in her sixties or seventies with COVID-19, enrolled during active disease. Sequencing input: peripheral blood. CDR3 sequence (DNA): TGCGCCAGCAGCCGAGACAGGGCAGAGAATGAAAAACTGTTTTTT. Amino acids: CASSRDRAENEKLFF.